This entry describes one TCR beta chain. Its antigen is currently unknown. The junction does not match germline at one end; this may be a read error. This sample is part of a study of vaccination and CD4 T cells after COVID-19. Study information: Median time from COVID diagnosis to post-COVID sampling was 101 days (35 to 161).

Cultured CD4+ T cell DNA was sequenced using the Oncomine TCR Beta short-read assay. A single record per CDR3 protein comes from TCRdb applying MiXCR to the PCR reads. The sample consists of over 10,000 distinct CDR3 sequences, 50% of them appearing once. Treatment described: roughly 10-day PBMC culture with coronavirus spike peptide pools or control peptides (ViraFEST assay). Positive PCR tests came between March and December 2020, ahead of the US Alpha, Beta and Delta variants. Cultures used roughly 2.1 million PBMCs per well, 8.5 to 10 IU/ml IL-2 and approximately 9.6 ug/ml peptides. The medium had half its volume replaced with fresh IL-2 medium on days 3 and 7. This receptor was identified in a human donor who had recovered from COVID-19. Material for sequencing was CD4+ T cells from blood, cultured in vitro.

The CDR3 protein is CASRESPGRTDTQYF. CDR3 coding DNA: TGTGCCAGCCGTGAATCCCCAGGGCGCACAGATACGCAGTATTTT. V and J are TRBV6-1 and TRBJ2-3; D perhaps matches TRBD1 (5 bases). Germline V CDR1 and CDR2: MNHNS, SASEGT. CDR3 length: 15 residues.